A selection of T cell receptor beta chains follows, all from one sample in a study of T-cell reconstitution after alpha-beta-depleted transplantation in children. TCRdb redid the calling of the PCR reads with MiXCR, one entry per CDR3 protein. The sample yields about 600,000 distinct CDR3 sequences, roughly a tenth seen once. The material sequenced was PBMCs from the stem cell graft donor, taken from the stem cell graft. These receptors all come from a human donor who donated a stem cell graft to a child with acute myeloid leukemia. CDR3s include the opening cysteine and the closing phenylalanine or tryptophan. The order of the fields is CDR3 length, V gene, D gene, J gene, clone size, CDR3 DNA, CDR3 protein. D genes are given only for firm matches. Rows may omit the clone size; those that give it use once, few, many or a size class.

>18|TRBV29-1|TRBD2|TRBJ2-1|many
TGCAGCGCACTCCTATATAGGACTAGCGGGAGCTCCTACAATGAGCAGTTCTTC
CSALLYRTSGSSYNEQFF
>15|TRBV7-3|TRBD2|TRBJ2-2|few
TGTGCCAGCAGCTTACGGGGGGAGAGCACCGGGGAGCTGTTTTTT
CASSLRGESTGELFF
>16|TRBV7-3|NA|TRBJ2-2|few
TGTGCCAGCAGCTCCGGACCGGGAGCGAACACCGGGGAGCTGTTTTTT
CASSSGPGANTGELFF
>15|TRBV27|NA|TRBJ2-7|few
TGTGCCAGCAGTTTATCCCCGACTACCGACTACGAGCAGTACTTC
CASSLSPTTDYEQYF
>20|TRBV24-1|TRBD2|TRBJ2-1|NA
TGTGCCACCAGTGATAGGCTGGGACTAGCGGGAGGAAGGAGCTACAATGAGCAGTTCTTC
CATSDRLGLAGGRSYNEQFF
>18|TRBV9|TRBD2|TRBJ2-3|few
TGTGCCAGCAGCGGAGGGAGACTAGCGGGAGAGACCACAGATACGCAGTATTTT
CASSGGRLAGETTDTQYF
>12|TRBV10-3|NA|TRBJ1-4|many
TGTGCCATCAGTGCCGGCCCCGAAAAACTGTTTTTT
CAISAGPEKLFF
>17|TRBV28|TRBD1|TRBJ2-7|few
TGTGCCAGCAGTCAAACTTGGAACAGGGGAAGCTCGGGCGAGCAGTACTTC
CASSQTWNRGSSGEQYF
>14|TRBV7-9|NA|TRBJ2-7|NA
TGTGCCAGCAGCAAGACAGGTCGCGGGCACGAGCAGTACTTC
CASSKTGRGHEQYF
>18|TRBV5-1|NA|TRBJ2-3|NA
TGCGCCAGCAGCTTGGCTCTAGCGCACAGAGGGCTGGCAGATACGCAGTATTTT
CASSLALAHRGLADTQYF
>15|TRBV12-3/TRBV12-4|TRBD1|TRBJ2-7|many
TGTGCCAGCAGTCCCCAACAGGGGCCGACCTACGAGCAGTACTTC
CASSPQQGPTYEQYF
>17|TRBV4-1|TRBD2|TRBJ2-5|few
TGCGCCAGCAGCCAAGTCGGCACTAGCGGGAGTCTGCAGACCCAGTACTTC
CASSQVGTSGSLQTQYF
>15|TRBV6-2/TRBV6-3|NA|TRBJ2-2|NA
TGTGCCAGCAGTTTTAGGGTAAAGAACACCGGGGAGCTGTTTTTT
CASSFRVKNTGELFF
>14|TRBV20-1|NA|TRBJ2-1|NA
TGCAGTGCCCCAGTTGGAAGGGGTGGTAATAAGCAGTTCTTC
CSAPVGRGGNKQFF
>13|TRBV20-1|TRBD2|TRBJ2-1|many
TGCAGTGCTCTAACTAGCGGGAAAGCTGAGCAGTTCTTC
CSALTSGKAEQFF
>16|TRBV4-2|TRBD2|TRBJ2-7|few
TGTGCCAGCAGCCCGAGGGTACGGGAGGGGGCCTACGAGCAGTACTTC
CASSPRVREGAYEQYF
>13|TRBV4-3|TRBD2|TRBJ2-2|NA
TGCGCCAGCAGCCTGGGGGAGGGCGGGGAGCTGTTTTTT
CASSLGEGGELFF
>13|TRBV24-1|NA|TRBJ2-5|NA
TGTGCCACCAGTCGGCTAGAGCAAGAGACCCAGTACTTC
CATSRLEQETQYF
>16|TRBV27|NA|TRBJ2-3|NA
TGTGCCAGCAGTTTCGCCGGGACCTTCAGCACAGATACGCAGTATTTT
CASSFAGTFSTDTQYF
>14|TRBV12-3/TRBV12-4|TRBD2|TRBJ2-3|many
TGTGCCAGCAGCCGAACTAGCGGCACAGATACGCAGTATTTT
CASSRTSGTDTQYF
>13|TRBV10-3|TRBD2|TRBJ2-1|NA
TGTGCCATCAGTGAGTCAGGGGAGGGTGAGCAGTTCTTC
CAISESGEGEQFF
>14|TRBV29-1|TRBD1|TRBJ2-7|NA
TGCAGCGTTTTAGGACAGGGGGCCGGGTACGAGCAGTACTTC
CSVLGQGAGYEQYF
>17|TRBV9|TRBD2|TRBJ2-5|NA
TGTGCCAGCAGCTCGGGACTAGCGGGAGTTTGGCAAGAGACCCAGTACTTC
CASSSGLAGVWQETQYF
>14|TRBV20-1|NA|TRBJ1-5|NA
TGCAGTGCTAGGGTCCCGGAGGGAAATCAGCCCCAGCATTTT
CSARVPEGNQPQHF
>13|TRBV29-1|NA|TRBJ2-5|few
TGCAGCGCCGGGACGGGACCTCAAGAGACCCAGTACTTC
CSAGTGPQETQYF
>13|TRBV10-3|NA|TRBJ1-1|NA
TGTGCCATCAGTGAACTGGCGGCGGCTGAAGCTTTCTTT
CAISELAAAEAFF